One sample yielded the 12 T cell receptor beta chains listed below, sequenced in a study of control samples from healthy donors and cancer patients. Assay used: immunoSEQ multiplex PCR; TCRdb lists only in-frame clones, some missing. The profile shows around 53,000 clones, about 90% of them singletons. The specimen sequenced was PBMCs. The receptors here all came from a man between 60 and 75 years old with head and neck cancer.

This chain uses TRBV14 with TRBJ2-7; D possibly matches TRBD1 or TRBD2 (5 bases each). The CDR3 extends over 18 amino acids. CDR1 is SGHDN, CDR2 FVKESK, per germline. V lost 2 bases and J 3 bases, leaving 23 bases between the germline ends. CDR3 sequence (DNA): TGTGCCAGCAGCCAACTTAAGGGGCGCGGGCCCAATCTCTACGAGCAGTACTTC. Translated: CASSQLKGRGPNLYEQYF.

The table lists this clone with a count of one. The chain carries TRBV30 and TRBJ1-6, with a weak D call TRBD1 (5 bases). Trimming took off 2 bases at V and 10 bases at J, with 9 bases between the two ends. CDR1 is GTSNPN and CDR2 is SVGIG in the germline V gene (reference sequence). The length of the CDR3 is 12 residues. The CDR3 DNA sequence: TGTGCCTGGAGTCCGGGGCGGTCACCCCTCCACTTT. It yields the protein CAWSPGRSPLHF.

J is TRBJ2-5 and V is TRBV5-8; 14 positions match TRBD2. The CDR3 spans 16 residues. With 4 bases clipped from V and 3 bases from J, the junction kept 5 bases outside the gene matches. Germline-derived CDR1 and CDR2 are SGHTS and YDEGEE. The CDR3 here is CASSPGTSGGKETQYF. The DNA of the CDR3 is TGTGCCAGCAGCCCCGGGACTAGCGGGGGAAAAGAGACCCAGTACTTC.

J is TRBJ1-6 and V is TRBV28; TRBD1 matches 7 bases. V lost 5 bases to trimming and J lost 9 bases; unmatched junction nucleotides: 4. Germline V gene data show CDR1 as MDHEN and CDR2 as SYDVKM. This CDR3 is 13 amino acids long. CDR3 bases: TGTGCCAGCAGTAGTCACAGGGGTTCACCCCTCCACTTT. This sequence encodes CASSSHRGSPLHF.

The rearrangement joins TRBV28 to TRBJ2-7; TRBD1 might be the D (7 bases). CDR3 size: 15 residues. With 8 bases removed from V and 0 bases from J, the gap between germline ends came to 17 bases. Germline values: CDR1 MDHEN, CDR2 SYDVKM. The CDR3 is CASWDPEGASYEQYF. The CDR3 region has the DNA TGTGCCAGCTGGGACCCGGAGGGGGCCTCCTACGAGCAGTACTTC.

This chain joins TRBV5-4 and TRBJ1-1; D is ambiguous. The CDR3 sequence is 14 residues long. With 1 base removed from V and 1 base from J, the gap between germline ends came to 8 bases. Germline assignment: CDR1 SGHNT and CDR2 YYREEE (reference sequence). CDR3 coding DNA: TGTGCCAGCAGCTTGAGAGCGGGGAACACTGAAGCTTTCTTT. Translated, it gives CASSLRAGNTEAFF.

The rearrangement uses TRBV11-1 and TRBJ2-3; 10 positions agree with TRBD1. Trimming cost V 5 bases and J 6 bases; bases outside gene matches: 8. This CDR3 comprises 15 residues. Germline V lookup: CDR1 SGHAT, CDR2 FQDESV (reference sequence). CDR3 sequence (DNA): TGTGCCAGCAGCATTCGGACAGGGGGTGCCGATACGCAGTATTTT. It is translated as CASSIRTGGADTQYF.

The chain carries TRBV5-5 and TRBJ1-6; unclear D gene. Germline CDR1 and CDR2: SGHKS and YYEKEE (reference sequence). V lost 0 bases, J lost 7 bases, and 11 bases lay in between. The CDR3 extends over 15 amino acids. In nucleotides, the CDR3 is TGTGCCAGCAGCTTGGGGGAAAACCCAAATTCACCCCTCCACTTT. Translating it yields CASSLGENPNSPLHF.

The CDR3 loop reads CAWSRGLQYNEQFF. CDR3 bases: TGTGCCTGGAGTAGGGGACTCCAGTACAATGAGCAGTTCTTC. The chain combines TRBV30 with TRBJ2-1; possibly TRBD2 for D (6 bases). V gave up 2 bases and J gave up 4 bases, with 12 bases separating them. The CDR3 is made up of 14 amino acids. Germline V lookup: CDR1 GTSNPN, CDR2 SVGIG (reference sequence).

J is TRBJ2-3 and V is TRBV5-1; perhaps TRBD2 as D (6 bases). Germline V gives CDR1 SGHRS, CDR2 YFSETQ. V lost 1 base and J 2 bases, leaving 11 bases between the germline ends. The CDR3 has 15 residues. DNA for the CDR3: TGCGCCAGCAGCTTGACTAGCCGAAACACAGATACGCAGTATTTT. This codes for CASSLTSRNTDTQYF. Full variable domain (outside the CDR3, taken from reference TRBV5-1 and TRBJ2-3): KAGVTQTPRYLIKTRGQQVTLSCSPISGHRSVSWYQQTPGQGLQFLFEYFSETQRNKGNFPGRFSGRQFSNSRSEMNVSTLELGDSALYLCASSLTSRNTDTQYFGPGTRLTVL.

The chain links TRBV28 to TRBJ2-7; a weak D match, TRBD1 (6 bases). Germline CDR1 MDHEN, CDR2 SYDVKM. There are 14 residues in the CDR3. The V end was cut by 4 bases, the J end by 2 bases, with 12 bases between. Written as DNA, the CDR3 is TGTGCCAGCAGTTCCCCAGGGGTCCCCTACGAGCAGTACTTC. Its protein product is CASSSPGVPYEQYF.

This clone turned up a few times. The chain joins TRBV4-1 to TRBJ2-7, with TRBD2 matching over 7 bases. Germline trimming cut 2 bases from V and 2 bases from J; bases unmatched to any gene: 6. CDR1 is MGHRA and CDR2 is YSYEKL in the germline V gene. The CDR3 has 15 amino acids. CDR3 DNA: TGCGCCAGCAGCCAAAGATCTAGCGGCACCTACGAGCAGTACTTC. This encodes CASSQRSSGTYEQYF.